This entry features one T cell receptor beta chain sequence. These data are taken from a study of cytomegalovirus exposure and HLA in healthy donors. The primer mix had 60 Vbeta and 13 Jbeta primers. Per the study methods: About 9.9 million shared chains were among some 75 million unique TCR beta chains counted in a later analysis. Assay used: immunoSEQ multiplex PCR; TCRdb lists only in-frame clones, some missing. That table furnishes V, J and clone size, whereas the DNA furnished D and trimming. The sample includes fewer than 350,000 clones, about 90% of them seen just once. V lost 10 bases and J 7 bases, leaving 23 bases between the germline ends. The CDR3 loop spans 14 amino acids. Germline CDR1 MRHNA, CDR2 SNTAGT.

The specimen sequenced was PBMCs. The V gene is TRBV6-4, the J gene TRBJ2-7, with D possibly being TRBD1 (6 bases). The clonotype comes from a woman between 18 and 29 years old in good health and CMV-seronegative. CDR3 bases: TGTGCCAACCCCACCGGGACACTGTCTATGGAGCAGTACTTC. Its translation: CANPTGTLSMEQYF.